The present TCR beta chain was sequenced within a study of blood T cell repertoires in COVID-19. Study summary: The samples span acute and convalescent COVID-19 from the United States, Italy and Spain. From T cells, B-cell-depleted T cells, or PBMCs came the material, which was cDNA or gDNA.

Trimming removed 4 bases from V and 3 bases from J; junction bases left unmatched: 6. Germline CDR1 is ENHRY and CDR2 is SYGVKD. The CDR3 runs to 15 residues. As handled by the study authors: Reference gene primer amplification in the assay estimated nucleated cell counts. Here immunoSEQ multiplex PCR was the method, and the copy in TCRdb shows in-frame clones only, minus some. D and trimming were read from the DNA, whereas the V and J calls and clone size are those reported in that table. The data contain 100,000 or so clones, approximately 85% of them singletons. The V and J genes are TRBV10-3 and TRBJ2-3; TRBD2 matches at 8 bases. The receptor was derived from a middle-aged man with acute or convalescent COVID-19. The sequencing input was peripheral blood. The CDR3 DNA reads TGTGCCATCAGTGCCGGGACTAGAGGGACAGATACGCAGTATTTT. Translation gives CAISAGTRGTDTQYF.